Listed below are T cell receptor beta chains from one sample, sequenced in a study of T cell changes during pregnancy in multiple sclerosis. Clones were sequenced by immunoSEQ multiplex PCR, and TCRdb holds only the in-frame ones, with some missing. The repertoire holds around 92,000 clones, with 90% to 95% as singletons. Material: peripheral blood, obtained in the first trimester of pregnancy. These receptors all come from a female donor with multiple sclerosis, enrolled in a pregnancy study. Each CDR3 is given with its conserved first and last residue. The D gene is left open where the match is weak. Only part of the rows carry a size: once, few, many, or a class if the clone is expanded.

abundance	d_gene	v_gene	j_gene	len	CDR3aa	CDR3nt
-	TRBD1	TRBV7-9	TRBJ1-1	17	CASSHRDRGPSNTEAFF	TGTGCCAGCAGCCATAGAGACAGGGGTCCATCGAACACTGAAGCTTTCTTT
-	TRBD2	TRBV30	TRBJ2-5	15	CAWSVAGGPGETQYF	TGTGCCTGGAGTGTAGCGGGGGGGCCGGGTGAGACCCAGTACTTC
-	-	TRBV5-1	TRBJ2-1	14	CASSLGQVDNEQFF	TGCGCCAGCAGCTTGGGACAGGTAGACAATGAGCAGTTCTTC
-	-	TRBV7-6	TRBJ2-7	18	CASSLSRGQRDTSYEQYF	TGTGCCAGCAGCTTATCTAGAGGACAGAGGGACACCTCCTACGAGCAGTACTTC
-	-	TRBV5-6	TRBJ1-3	13	CASSFSSGNTIYF	TGTGCCAGCAGCTTTAGCTCTGGAAACACCATATATTTT
-	-	TRBV2	TRBJ1-4	20	CASSESKGRILGGVDEKLFF	TGTGCCAGCAGTGAAAGCAAAGGGCGCATCTTGGGGGGGGTCGATGAAAAACTGTTTTTT
-	TRBD1	TRBV29-1	TRBJ2-5	15	CSVERQGTPEETQYF	TGCAGCGTTGAAAGACAGGGGACGCCGGAGGAGACCCAGTACTTC
-	TRBD2	TRBV7-9	TRBJ2-7	16	CASSLAVSGGSYEQYF	TGTGCCAGCAGCTTAGCAGTGTCCGGGGGGTCGTACGAGCAGTACTTC
-	-	TRBV5-4	TRBJ1-5	14	CASSLGGLDQPQHF	TGTGCCAGCAGCTTGGGAGGGCTGGATCAGCCCCAGCATTTT
-	-	TRBV6-5	TRBJ1-2	14	CASSYERLNYGYTF	TGTGCCAGCAGTTACGAGCGGTTAAACTATGGCTACACCTTC
-	TRBD2	TRBV5-1	TRBJ2-1	18	CASSLYPGASGPNNEQFF	TGCGCCAGCAGCTTGTACCCCGGGGCTAGCGGCCCGAACAATGAGCAGTTCTTC
-	TRBD2	TRBV9	TRBJ2-3	16	CASSAGGLDFADTQYF	TGTGCCAGCAGCGCGGGGGGACTAGATTTCGCAGATACGCAGTATTTT
-	-	TRBV5-6	TRBJ2-2	16	CASSREGQGLAGELFF	TGTGCCAGCAGCCGGGAGGGACAGGGCTTGGCCGGGGAGCTGTTTTTT
-	-	TRBV29-1	TRBJ2-7	16	CSVESEDGLRNYEQYF	TGCAGCGTTGAGAGTGAAGATGGGCTGAGAAACTACGAGCAGTACTTC
-	-	TRBV29-1	TRBJ2-2	13	CSVEWGVSGELFF	TGCAGCGTTGAGTGGGGGGTCTCCGGGGAGCTGTTTTTT
-	-	TRBV13	TRBJ1-4	12	CASSSRGEKLFF	TGTGCCAGCAGCTCAAGGGGGGAAAAACTGTTTTTT
-	-	TRBV30	TRBJ1-2	16	CAWKLGGAGMAYGYTF	TGTGCCTGGAAACTGGGCGGGGCAGGGATGGCATATGGCTACACCTTC
once	-	TRBV6-5	TRBJ2-1	12	CASSYRPGEQFF	TGTGCCAGCAGTTACAGGCCGGGTGAGCAGTTCTTC
-	-	TRBV13	TRBJ2-2	12	CASSLKPAGLFF	TGTGCCAGCAGCTTAAAGCCAGCGGGGCTGTTTTTT
once	-	TRBV29-1	TRBJ2-5	13	CSVESRGLETQYF	TGCAGCGTTGAGTCGCGAGGATTAGAGACCCAGTACTTC
few	TRBD2	TRBV11-2	TRBJ2-1	14	CASSLVTSGGRTFF	TGTGCCAGCAGCTTAGTTACTAGCGGGGGGAGAACGTTCTTC
-	TRBD1	TRBV5-5	TRBJ1-6	16	CASSSRQGAYNSPLHF	TGTGCCAGCAGCTCAAGACAGGGGGCCTATAATTCACCCCTCCACTTT
once	TRBD2	TRBV7-2	TRBJ2-7	15	CASSFLGGGTYEQYF	TGTGCCAGCAGCTTCCTTGGGGGGGGGACCTACGAGCAGTACTTC
-	-	TRBV9	TRBJ1-4	15	CASSVAGRVDEKLFF	TGTGCCAGCAGCGTAGCTGGCAGGGTGGACGAAAAACTGTTTTTT
-	TRBD1	TRBV9	TRBJ2-3	17	CASSENPGQGATDTQYF	TGTGCCAGCAGCGAGAACCCGGGACAGGGGGCGACAGATACGCAGTATTTT
-	-	TRBV9	TRBJ1-5	13	CASSPGGEQPQHF	TGTGCCAGCAGCCCGGGGGGGGAGCAGCCCCAGCATTTT
-	-	TRBV5-5	TRBJ1-1	16	CASSSEVRIPNTEAFF	TGTGCCAGCAGCTCGGAGGTTCGCATCCCGAACACTGAAGCTTTCTTT
-	TRBD2	TRBV13	TRBJ2-1	22	CASSLTVWTSGGAESSYNEQFF	TGTGCCAGCAGCCTCACAGTGTGGACTAGCGGGGGGGCGGAAAGCTCCTACAATGAGCAGTTCTTC
-	TRBD1	TRBV7-9	TRBJ1-2	15	CASSREGQGKDGYTF	TGTGCCAGCAGCCGAGAGGGACAGGGAAAGGATGGCTACACCTTC
-	TRBD2	TRBV5-1	TRBJ2-1	16	CASSTSGGAFLTEQFF	TGCGCCAGCAGCACGAGCGGGGGGGCCTTCCTTACGGAGCAGTTCTTC
-	-	TRBV7-9	TRBJ1-6	10	CASSRQPLHF	TGTGCCAGCAGCCGACAGCCCCTCCACTTT
-	TRBD1	TRBV4-1	TRBJ1-2	16	CASSLLIQGASYGYTF	TGCGCCAGCAGCCTCCTCATACAGGGGGCGAGCTATGGCTACACCTTC
-	-	TRBV29-1	TRBJ1-2	12	CSVEANNYGYTF	TGCAGCGTTGAGGCCAACAACTATGGCTACACCTTC
-	-	TRBV27	TRBJ2-1	16	CASSLSGTSPYNEQFF	TGTGCCAGCAGTTTATCCGGGACTTCCCCCTACAATGAGCAGTTCTTC
-	TRBD1	TRBV6-6	TRBJ2-5	15	CASSRQGAPGETQYF	TGTGCCAGCAGTCGACAGGGGGCGCCGGGAGAGACCCAGTACTTC
-	-	TRBV5-1	TRBJ2-3	15	CASSFRGGGTDTQYF	TGCGCCAGCAGCTTTAGGGGTGGAGGGACAGATACGCAGTATTTT
-	TRBD2	TRBV15	TRBJ2-5	13	CATDSGGEETQYF	TGTGCCACAGACAGCGGGGGTGAAGAGACCCAGTACTTC
-	TRBD1	TRBV6-1	TRBJ1-6	14	CASKGGQENSPLHF	TGTGCCAGCAAGGGGGGACAGGAGAATTCACCCCTCCACTTT
-	TRBD1	TRBV5-6	TRBJ2-5	14	CASSSETGVGEQYF	TGTGCCAGCAGCTCGGAGACAGGGGTTGGGGAGCAGTACTTC
-	TRBD1	TRBV19	TRBJ1-6	15	CASSTPPQGGSPLHF	TGTGCCAGTAGTACCCCACCACAGGGGGGTTCACCCCTCCACTTT
-	TRBD1	TRBV5-1	TRBJ1-2	16	CASSLAYPPGGYGYTF	TGCGCCAGCAGCTTGGCCTACCCCCCAGGGGGCTATGGCTACACCTTC
-	-	TRBV5-4	TRBJ2-1	15	CASSSHGISPLGQFF	TGTGCCAGCAGCTCGCACGGAATTAGCCCTCTCGGGCAGTTCTTC
-	TRBD2	TRBV4-2	TRBJ2-3	16	CASSPLAGDSTDTQYF	TGTGCCAGCAGCCCCCTAGCGGGGGATAGCACAGATACGCAGTATTTT
once	-	TRBV15	TRBJ1-2	15	CATSRAGGRNYGYTF	TGTGCCACCAGCAGAGCCGGCGGGAGGAACTATGGCTACACCTTC
-	-	TRBV7-9	TRBJ1-4	14	CASSFYQGGEKLFF	TGTGCCAGCAGCTTCTATCAGGGAGGCGAAAAACTGTTTTTT
-	-	TRBV20-1	TRBJ2-2	11	CSASLTGELFF	TGCAGTGCTAGCCTGACCGGGGAGCTGTTTTTT
-	TRBD2	TRBV6-5	TRBJ2-1	14	CASSPRLAFNEQFF	TGTGCCAGCAGCCCACGACTAGCGTTCAATGAGCAGTTCTTC
-	TRBD1	TRBV29-1	TRBJ1-4	12	CSAGQSNEKLFF	TGCAGCGCGGGACAGTCTAATGAAAAACTGTTTTTT
once	-	TRBV30	TRBJ1-2	11	CAWSVGGTYTF	TGTGCCTGGAGTGTAGGCGGGACCTACACCTTC
-	-	TRBV6-1	TRBJ1-1	16	CASSESPRTDSGEAFF	TGTGCCAGCAGTGAGTCTCCTAGGACAGACTCCGGCGAAGCTTTCTTT
-	-	TRBV6-6	TRBJ1-3	13	CASSEFSGNTIYF	TGTGCCAGCAGTGAGTTCTCTGGAAACACCATATATTTT
-	-	TRBV5-8	TRBJ2-3	17	CASSPTKRVSSTDTQYF	TGTGCCAGCAGCCCAACAAAGAGGGTCTCTAGCACAGATACGCAGTATTTT
-	-	TRBV7-9	TRBJ2-7	15	CASSLAGGQAYEQYF	TGTGCCAGCAGCTTAGCGGGAGGACAGGCGTACGAGCAGTACTTC
once	-	TRBV9	TRBJ2-2	12	CASSSRTGELFF	TGTGCCAGCAGCTCGCGAACCGGGGAGCTGTTTTTT
-	-	TRBV5-4	TRBJ2-1	15	CASTTLAGAWNEQFF	TGTGCCAGCACCACCTTGGCGGGGGCTTGGAATGAGCAGTTCTTC
-	TRBD1	TRBV7-2	TRBJ1-1	14	CASSWNQGGTEAFF	TGTGCCAGCAGTTGGAATCAGGGGGGCACTGAAGCTTTCTTT
-	-	TRBV19	TRBJ1-2	12	CASKEGNYGYTF	TGTGCCAGTAAAGAGGGCAACTATGGCTACACCTTC
-	-	TRBV2	TRBJ2-3	14	CASTSWGGTDTQYF	TGTGCCAGCACCTCTTGGGGGGGCACAGATACGCAGTATTTT
-	-	TRBV7-3	TRBJ2-3	13	CASSHGGTDTQYF	TGTGCCAGCAGTCACGGGGGCACAGATACGCAGTATTTT